Sequencing of this TCR beta chain was carried out in a study of early T cells in non-severe SARS-CoV-2 infection. For the study at large: Unsorted whole-blood RNA was sequenced in bulk, leaving chains unpaired. Findings and limits, study-wide: The study's VDJdb matching favored anti-spike CD8 responses and missed private and CD4 specificities.

Comments on this clonotype: Its antigen is as yet unknown.

In germline, CDR1 is DFQATT, CDR2 SNEGSKA (reference sequence). Between the trimmed V and J ends, which lost 5 bases and 7 bases, there was a span of 24 bases. This CDR3 has 15 residues. Unique molecular identifiers were affixed to single, distinct cDNA molecules. TCRdb redid the calling of the 5' RACE reads with MiXCR, one entry per CDR3 protein. The data show approximately 84,000 distinct CDR3 sequences, with 15% seen just once and around 5.8% held by the top ten. This receptor was identified in an adult who was a healthcare worker with PCR-confirmed SARS-CoV-2 infection or an uninfected control (not recorded which). This rearrangement joins TRBV20-1 to TRBJ2-7; no definite D call. The sample consisted of whole blood. The CDR3 DNA sequence: TGCAGTGCTTTTAGACCGTATGGTGTAGAGGAGGAGCAGTACTTC. Protein: CSAFRPYGVEEEQYF.